Included here is one T cell receptor beta chain sequence, with context. Trimming took off 8 bases at V and 5 bases at J, with 4 bases between the two ends. Germline CDR1 reads SNHLY; CDR2 reads FYNNEI. This CDR3 region has 10 residues. The data were taken from a study of cytomegalovirus exposure and HLA in healthy donors. The PCR was carried out with 60 Vbeta primers and 13 Jbeta primers. TCRdb keeps only in-frame clones here, not all; method: immunoSEQ multiplex PCR. This sample carries some 160,000 clones, roughly 81% of them seen once, and the ten largest clones take around 2.5%. J is TRBJ2-1 and V is TRBV2; D remains unclear. The sequence was collected from a man under 40 in good health and CMV-seropositive. Sequencing input: PBMCs. The DNA of the CDR3 is TGTGCCAGCGGAGACAATGAGCAGTTCTTC. This translates into CASGDNEQFF.